Listed here are 19 T cell receptor beta chains from one sample, sequenced in a study of blood T cell repertoires in COVID-19. Profiling relied on immunoSEQ multiplex PCR, and the TCRdb table lists in-frame clones only, not all of them. The table lists more than 150,000 clones, 80% to 90% of them singletons, with approximately 13% in the top ten. Sequenced sample: peripheral blood. The receptors derive from a woman aged 70 to 79 with COVID-19, enrolled during active disease.

The chain employs TRBV6-2 or TRBV6-3 and TRBJ1-1, with D uncertain. V shed 0 bases and J shed 1 base, with 12 bases lying between them. Germline values: CDR1 MNHEY, CDR2 SVGEGT. CDR3 length: 16 residues. Here the CDR3 DNA reads TGTGCCAGCAGTTACTCGAGTACTCGAGGGAACACTGAAGCTTTCTTT. Protein: CASSYSSTRGNTEAFF.

The chain couples TRBV7-9 to TRBJ1-5, with D maybe TRBD1 (6 bases). CDR1 is SEHNR and CDR2 is FQNEAQ in the germline V gene (reference sequence). V was shortened by 8 bases and J by 0 bases, with 14 bases between the two germline ends. The CDR3 sequence is 15 residues long. The CDR3 sequence: CASAGGAFSNQPQHF. The DNA of the CDR3 is TGTGCCAGCGCCGGGGGGGCCTTTAGCAATCAGCCCCAGCATTTT.

The V and J genes are TRBV3-1 (or the pseudogene TRBV3-2) and TRBJ1-4; D perhaps matches TRBD1 (6 bases). V shed 0 bases and J shed 8 bases, with 10 bases lying between them. The V gene's germline CDR1 is LGHDT and CDR2 YNNKEL (reference sequence). The CDR3 loop spans 14 amino acids. The CDR3 reads CASSQEGGLEKLFF. Here the CDR3 DNA reads TGTGCCAGCAGCCAAGAAGGGGGTCTCGAAAAACTGTTTTTT.

This clone is a singleton in its sample. The V gene is TRBV10-3, the J gene TRBJ2-5; possible D gene TRBD1, 5 bases. In germline, CDR1 is ENHRY, CDR2 SYGVKD. The CDR3 consists of 15 residues. V gave up 3 bases and J gave up 5 bases, with 16 bases separating them. CDR3 protein: CAISEQLTAGETQYF. The CDR3 DNA sequence: TGTGCCATCAGTGAACAGTTGACAGCAGGGGAGACCCAGTACTTC.

This chain uses TRBV29-1 with TRBJ2-2; D is uncertain. The CDR3 covers 14 residues. The ends were cut back, 7 bases at V and 4 bases at J, with 16 bases in the middle. Germline V gene data show CDR1 as SQVTM and CDR2 as ANQGSEA. CDR3 protein: CSAQVQVLTGELFF. CDR3 DNA sequence: TGCAGCGCCCAGGTGCAGGTTCTCACCGGGGAGCTGTTTTTT.

The chain uses TRBV19 and TRBJ1-1; a possible D gene is TRBD1 (6 bases). V lost 6 bases to trimming and J lost 4 bases, with 18 bases between them. CDR1 and CDR2 (germline): LNHDA, SQIVND (reference sequence). This CDR3 region has 15 residues. CDR3 nucleotides: TGTGCCAGTAGGACACGACAGGATATCGGCACTGAAGCTTTCTTT. The encoded protein is CASRTRQDIGTEAFF.

The V and J genes are TRBV21-1 and TRBJ1-2; the table's D call, TRBD1, was not checked against the DNA. TRBV21-1 is described as a pseudogene. This CDR3 region has 18 residues. CDR3 region: CASSKEGEGSPGSSGYTF. CDR3 nucleotides: TGTGCCAGCAGCAAAGAAGGGGAAGGGTCCCCCGGTAGTTCTGGCTACACCTTC.

The chain combines TRBV28 with TRBJ2-7; D is possibly TRBD1 (5 bases). This CDR3 is built from 14 residues. The germline V gene has CDR1 MDHEN and CDR2 SYDVKM. V lost 5 bases, J lost 4 bases, and 15 bases lay in between. The CDR3 DNA sequence: TGTGCCAGCAGTCGTTCAGGGTTGGCATACGAGCAGTACTTC. The encoded protein is CASSRSGLAYEQYF.

The rearrangement uses TRBV19 and TRBJ1-1; D might be TRBD1 (6 bases). Per germline, CDR1 LNHDA and CDR2 SQIVND (reference sequence). The CDR3 is 16 residues long. Trimming pared 5 bases from V and 1 base from J, leaving 17 bases between. The CDR3 sequence: CASSLRQAQRNTEAFF. The CDR3 DNA reads TGTGCCAGTAGTTTGAGACAGGCCCAAAGGAACACTGAAGCTTTCTTT. Variable domain in full (rest from reference TRBV19 and TRBJ1-1): DGGITQSPKYLFRKEGQNVTLSCEQNLNHDAMYWYRQDPGQGLRLIYYSQIVNDFQKGDIAEGYSVSREKKESFPLTVTSAQKNPTAFYLCASSLRQAQRNTEAFFGQGTRLTVV.

The chain couples TRBV3-1 (or the pseudogene TRBV3-2) to TRBJ1-1, with a weak D call TRBD1 (5 bases). This CDR3 comprises 14 residues. The V gene lost 0 bases and the J gene lost 8 bases, with 13 bases spanning the gap. Germline assignment: CDR1 LGHDT and CDR2 YNNKEL (reference sequence). The CDR3: CASSQDPGGYEAFF. The CDR3 DNA follows: TGTGCCAGCAGCCAAGACCCGGGGGGGTACGAAGCTTTCTTT.

The V gene is TRBV13, the J gene TRBJ2-2; 11 nucleotides line up with TRBD2. CDR1 is PRHDT and CDR2 is FYEKMQ in the germline V gene (reference sequence). The CDR3 is 16 residues long. Trimming at V came to 2 bases and at J to 4 bases, leaving 3 bases not matched to a gene. The CDR3 loop is CASSLIGLAGTGELFF. The CDR3 coding sequence is TGTGCCAGCAGCTTAATAGGACTAGCGGGCACCGGGGAGCTGTTTTTT.

This clone was seen ten or more times. Other DNA sequences in this specimen translate into the identical CDR3. This sequence joins TRBV2 and TRBJ2-7, with D possibly TRBD1 on 7 matching bases. This CDR3 spans 12 amino acids. Trimming removed 2 bases from V and 6 bases from J, with 8 bases in between. CDR1 and CDR2 from the germline V gene are SNHLY and FYNNEI. The CDR3 protein is CASSEQGGEQYF. The CDR3 coding sequence is TGTGCCAGCAGTGAACAGGGGGGCGAGCAGTACTTC.

The chain has TRBV5-1 and TRBJ1-3, with 8 bases aligning to TRBD1. The junction had 7 bases not matched to a gene; V was cut back by 4 bases and J by 4 bases. The length of the CDR3 is 15 residues. The germline gives CDR1 SGHRS, CDR2 YFSETQ. CDR3 sequence reads: CASSAGTGGGNTIYF. CDR3 nucleotide sequence: TGCGCCAGCAGCGCCGGAACAGGGGGAGGAAACACCATATATTTT.

This rearrangement joins TRBV20-1 to TRBJ1-2, with D unresolved. Germline V gene sequence: CDR1 DFQATT, CDR2 SNEGSKA (reference sequence). Deletions cut 6 bases from V and 5 bases from J, with 10 bases between. The CDR3 sequence is 11 residues long. As DNA, the CDR3 is TGCAGTGCCCCGGGAGAGTATGGCTACACCTTC. Amino acids: CSAPGEYGYTF.

This clone has a handful of counts. The V gene is TRBV6-2 or TRBV6-3, the J gene TRBJ1-6, with D hard to call. The CDR3 totals 14 residues. The germline V gene encodes CDR1 MNHEY and CDR2 SVGEGT. The V gene lost 5 bases and the J gene lost 5 bases, with 10 bases spanning the gap. CDR3 sequence (DNA): TGTGCCAGCAGTAAACCAGGTGATAATTCACCCCTCCACTTT. It codes for CASSKPGDNSPLHF.

The CDR3 sequence is CASRLADNTGELFF. CDR3 in DNA: TGTGCCAGCCGACTAGCGGACAACACCGGGGAGCTGTTTTTT. V usage is TRBV9 and J usage is TRBJ2-2, with TRBD2 matching over 9 bases. Germline CDR1 reads SGDLS; CDR2 reads YYNGEE. Losses at the gene ends were 7 bases for V and 2 bases for J; bases not matched to a gene: 3. CDR3 length: 14 residues.

The chain employs TRBV18 and TRBJ1-4; D gene unclear. V lost 0 bases to trimming and J lost 8 bases, with 10 bases between them. Germline CDR1 KGHSH, CDR2 LQKENI. This CDR3 is built from 14 residues. The CDR3 loop reads CASSPPQLREKLFF. Here the CDR3 DNA reads TGTGCCAGCTCACCACCTCAGCTCAGGGAAAAACTGTTTTTT. The entire variable domain, with the rest obtained from reference TRBV18 and TRBJ1-4, is as follows: NAGVMQNPRHLVRRRGQEARLRCSPMKGHSHVYWYRQLPEEGLKFMVYLQKENIIDESGMPKERFSAEFPKEGPSILRIQQVVRGDSAAYFCASSPPQLREKLFFGSGTQLSVL.

This CDR3 reads CASSPGQPNEKLFF. The DNA of the CDR3 is TGTGCCAGCAGCCCGGGACAGCCCAATGAAAAACTGTTTTTT. This sequence joins TRBV27 and TRBJ1-4, with TRBD1 matching 7 bases. The germline gives CDR1 MNHEY, CDR2 SMNVEV (reference sequence). V gave up 6 bases and J gave up 5 bases; unmatched junction bases: 6. The CDR3 is made up of 14 amino acids.

The chain recombines TRBV28 with TRBJ2-4; perhaps TRBD1 as D (6 bases). The ends were cut back, 10 bases at V and 9 bases at J, with 25 bases in the middle. The V gene's germline CDR1 is MDHEN and CDR2 SYDVKM. The CDR3 length is 15 residues. DNA for the CDR3: TGTGCCATTCCTAGACAGGCTCCTTTCTTGGGCATTCAGTACTTC. It codes for CAIPRQAPFLGIQYF.